Listed below are T cell receptor beta chains from one sample, sequenced in a study of blood T cell repertoires in COVID-19. TCRdb's copy holds only in-frame clones and misses some; the assay was immunoSEQ multiplex PCR. Among tens of thousands of clones, 82% were seen once, and the ten largest hold roughly 11%. The sample taken for sequencing was peripheral blood. All receptors derive from an older man with COVID-19, enrolled during active disease. Both conserved end residues are part of each CDR3.

V	CDR3
TRBV15	CATSRPWTAYSSYTF
TRBV30	CAWTSDYNSPLHF
TRBV28	CASSLTETYGYTF
TRBV3-1/TRBV3-2	CASSRTDGDSPLHF
TRBV9	CASSPGTGTGVGYTF
TRBV9	CASSPSGGHGYGYTF
TRBV7-2	CASSLYRNTEAFF
TRBV5-4	CASSFRDRGLNNQPQHF
TRBV6-4	CASSGAYPPDTQYF
TRBV5-4	CASSLDAAGELFF
TRBV18	CASSPRGQGAREGEAFF
TRBV29-1	CSVEAGPALNTGELFF
TRBV19	CASSRSTGNRPNYGYTF
TRBV5-1	CASSTRGRGETEAFF
TRBV5-1	CASSLGQDNEKLFF
TRBV11-2	CASTPADTQYF
TRBV6-5	CASSRGTWYEQFF
TRBV30	CAWSQGRGQPQHF
TRBV19	CASSISLRVGTEAFF
TRBV19	CASSIVGRLNQPQHF
TRBV11-3	CASSPQRGELFF
TRBV6-5	CASKQGLSNTGELFF
TRBV30	CAWSASTSQPQHF
TRBV4-3	CASSQEEGTEAFF
TRBV9	CASSVAGSGNTIYF
TRBV3-1/TRBV3-2	CASKGLGVVEQYF
TRBV6-2/TRBV6-3	CASSRPQRPEAFF
TRBV29-1	CSVSRATNTGELFF
TRBV7-9	CASSLIQGDTQYF
TRBV28	CASSRTGVERGYTF
TRBV7-9	CASSSFRLAGSTDTQYF
TRBV11-1	CASSSTGGAYEQYF
TRBV7-2	CASSPYPGGNQPQHF
TRBV29-1	CSGTGVSPDTQYF
TRBV18	CASSPPSGQGDTGELFF
TRBV19	CASSNRDRAYGYTF